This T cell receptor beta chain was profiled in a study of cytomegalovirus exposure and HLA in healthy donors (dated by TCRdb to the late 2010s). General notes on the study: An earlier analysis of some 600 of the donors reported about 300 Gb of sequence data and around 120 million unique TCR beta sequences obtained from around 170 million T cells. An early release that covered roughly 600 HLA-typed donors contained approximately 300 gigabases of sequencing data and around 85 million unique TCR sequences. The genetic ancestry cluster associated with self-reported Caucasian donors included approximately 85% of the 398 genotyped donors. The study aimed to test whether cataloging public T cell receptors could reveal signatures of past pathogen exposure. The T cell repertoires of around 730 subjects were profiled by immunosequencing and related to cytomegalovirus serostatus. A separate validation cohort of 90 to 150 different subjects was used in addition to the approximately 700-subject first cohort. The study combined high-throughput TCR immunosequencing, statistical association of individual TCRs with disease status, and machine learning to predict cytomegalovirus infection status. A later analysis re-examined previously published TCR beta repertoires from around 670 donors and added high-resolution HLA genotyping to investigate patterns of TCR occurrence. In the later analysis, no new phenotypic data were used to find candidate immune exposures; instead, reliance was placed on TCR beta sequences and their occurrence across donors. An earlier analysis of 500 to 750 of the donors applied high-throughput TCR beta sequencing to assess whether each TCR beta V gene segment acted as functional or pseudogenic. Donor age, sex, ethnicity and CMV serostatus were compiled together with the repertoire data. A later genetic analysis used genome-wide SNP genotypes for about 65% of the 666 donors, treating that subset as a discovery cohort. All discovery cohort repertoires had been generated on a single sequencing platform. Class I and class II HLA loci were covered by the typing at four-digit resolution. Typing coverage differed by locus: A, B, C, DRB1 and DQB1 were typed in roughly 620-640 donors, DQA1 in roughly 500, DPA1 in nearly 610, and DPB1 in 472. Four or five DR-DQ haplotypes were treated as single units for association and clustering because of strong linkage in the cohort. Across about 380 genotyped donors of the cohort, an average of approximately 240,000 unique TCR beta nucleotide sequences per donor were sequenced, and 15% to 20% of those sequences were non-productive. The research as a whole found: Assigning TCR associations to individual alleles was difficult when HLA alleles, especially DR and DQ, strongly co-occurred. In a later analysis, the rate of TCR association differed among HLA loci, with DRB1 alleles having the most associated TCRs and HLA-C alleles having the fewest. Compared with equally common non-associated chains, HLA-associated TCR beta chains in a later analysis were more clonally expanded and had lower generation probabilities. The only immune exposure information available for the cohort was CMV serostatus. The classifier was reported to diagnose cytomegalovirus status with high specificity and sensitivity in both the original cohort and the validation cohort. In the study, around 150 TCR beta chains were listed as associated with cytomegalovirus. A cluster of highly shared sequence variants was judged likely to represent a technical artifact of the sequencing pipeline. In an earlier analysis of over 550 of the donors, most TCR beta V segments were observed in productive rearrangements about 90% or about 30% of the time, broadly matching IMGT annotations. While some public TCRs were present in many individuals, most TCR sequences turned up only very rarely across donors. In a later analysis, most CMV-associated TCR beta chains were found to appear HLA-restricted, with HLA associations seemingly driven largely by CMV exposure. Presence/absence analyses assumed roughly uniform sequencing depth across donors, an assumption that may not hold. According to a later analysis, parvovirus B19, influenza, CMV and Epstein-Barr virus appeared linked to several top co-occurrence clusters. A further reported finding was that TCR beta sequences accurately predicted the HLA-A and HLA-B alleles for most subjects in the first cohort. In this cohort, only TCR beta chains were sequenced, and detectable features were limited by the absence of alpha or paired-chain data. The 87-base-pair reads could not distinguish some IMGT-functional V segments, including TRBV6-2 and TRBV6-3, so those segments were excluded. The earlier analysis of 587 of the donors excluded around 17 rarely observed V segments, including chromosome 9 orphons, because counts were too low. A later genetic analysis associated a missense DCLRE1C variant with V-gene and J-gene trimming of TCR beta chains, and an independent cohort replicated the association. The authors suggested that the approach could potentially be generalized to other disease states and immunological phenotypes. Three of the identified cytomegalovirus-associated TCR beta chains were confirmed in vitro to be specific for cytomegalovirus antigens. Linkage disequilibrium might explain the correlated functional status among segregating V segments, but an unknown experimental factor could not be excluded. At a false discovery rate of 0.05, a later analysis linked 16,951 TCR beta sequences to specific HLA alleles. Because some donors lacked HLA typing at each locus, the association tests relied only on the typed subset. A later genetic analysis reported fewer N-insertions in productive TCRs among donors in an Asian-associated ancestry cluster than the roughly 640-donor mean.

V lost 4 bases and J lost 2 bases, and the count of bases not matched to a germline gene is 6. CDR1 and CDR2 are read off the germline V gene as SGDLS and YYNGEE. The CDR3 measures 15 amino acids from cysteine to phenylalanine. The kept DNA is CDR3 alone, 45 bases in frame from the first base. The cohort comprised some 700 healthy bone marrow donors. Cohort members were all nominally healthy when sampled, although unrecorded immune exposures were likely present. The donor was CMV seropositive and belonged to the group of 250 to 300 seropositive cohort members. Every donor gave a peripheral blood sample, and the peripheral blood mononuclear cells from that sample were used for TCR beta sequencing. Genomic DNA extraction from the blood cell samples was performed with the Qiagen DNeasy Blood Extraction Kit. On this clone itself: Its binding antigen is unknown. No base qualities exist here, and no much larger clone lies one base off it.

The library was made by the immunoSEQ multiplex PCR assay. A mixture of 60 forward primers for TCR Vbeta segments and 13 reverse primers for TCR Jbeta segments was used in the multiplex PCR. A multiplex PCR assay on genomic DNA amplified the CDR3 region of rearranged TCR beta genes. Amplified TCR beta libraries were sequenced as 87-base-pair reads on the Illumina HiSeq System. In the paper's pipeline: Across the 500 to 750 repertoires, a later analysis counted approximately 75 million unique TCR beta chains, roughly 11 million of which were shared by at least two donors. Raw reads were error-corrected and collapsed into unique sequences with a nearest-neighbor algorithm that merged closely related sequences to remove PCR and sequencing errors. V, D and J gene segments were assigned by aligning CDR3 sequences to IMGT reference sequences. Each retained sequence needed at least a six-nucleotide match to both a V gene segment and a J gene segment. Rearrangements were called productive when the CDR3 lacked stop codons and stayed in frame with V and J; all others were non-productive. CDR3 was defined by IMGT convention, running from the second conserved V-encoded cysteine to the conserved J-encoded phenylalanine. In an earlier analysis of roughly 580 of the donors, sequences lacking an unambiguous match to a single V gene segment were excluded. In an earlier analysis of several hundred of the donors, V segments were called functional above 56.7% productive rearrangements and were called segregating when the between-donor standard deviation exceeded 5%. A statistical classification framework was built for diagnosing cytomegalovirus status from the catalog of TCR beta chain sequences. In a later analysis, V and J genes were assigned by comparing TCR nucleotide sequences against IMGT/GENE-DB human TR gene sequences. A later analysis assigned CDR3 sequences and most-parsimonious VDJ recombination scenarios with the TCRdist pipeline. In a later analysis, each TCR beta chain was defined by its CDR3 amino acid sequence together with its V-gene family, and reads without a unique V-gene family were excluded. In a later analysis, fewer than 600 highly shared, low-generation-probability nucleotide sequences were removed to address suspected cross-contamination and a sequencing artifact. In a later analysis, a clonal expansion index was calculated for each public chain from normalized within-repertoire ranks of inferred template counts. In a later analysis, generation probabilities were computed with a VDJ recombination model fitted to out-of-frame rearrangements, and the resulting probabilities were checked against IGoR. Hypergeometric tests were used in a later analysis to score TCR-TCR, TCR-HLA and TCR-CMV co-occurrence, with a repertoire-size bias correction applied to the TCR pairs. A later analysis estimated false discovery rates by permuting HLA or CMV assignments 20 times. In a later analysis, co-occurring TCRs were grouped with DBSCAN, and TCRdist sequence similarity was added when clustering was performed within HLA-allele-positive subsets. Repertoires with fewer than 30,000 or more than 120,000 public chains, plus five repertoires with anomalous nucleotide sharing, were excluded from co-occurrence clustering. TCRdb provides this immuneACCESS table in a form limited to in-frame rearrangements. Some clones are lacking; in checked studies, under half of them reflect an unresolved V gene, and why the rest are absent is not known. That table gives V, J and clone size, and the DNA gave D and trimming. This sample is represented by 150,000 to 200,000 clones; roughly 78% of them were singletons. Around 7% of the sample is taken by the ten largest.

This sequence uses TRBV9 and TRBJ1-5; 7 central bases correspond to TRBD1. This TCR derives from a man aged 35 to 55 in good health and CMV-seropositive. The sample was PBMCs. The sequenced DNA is TGTGCCAGCAGCCCCAGGGGGACGGGCAATCAGCCCCAGCATTTT. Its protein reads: CASSPRGTGNQPQHF.